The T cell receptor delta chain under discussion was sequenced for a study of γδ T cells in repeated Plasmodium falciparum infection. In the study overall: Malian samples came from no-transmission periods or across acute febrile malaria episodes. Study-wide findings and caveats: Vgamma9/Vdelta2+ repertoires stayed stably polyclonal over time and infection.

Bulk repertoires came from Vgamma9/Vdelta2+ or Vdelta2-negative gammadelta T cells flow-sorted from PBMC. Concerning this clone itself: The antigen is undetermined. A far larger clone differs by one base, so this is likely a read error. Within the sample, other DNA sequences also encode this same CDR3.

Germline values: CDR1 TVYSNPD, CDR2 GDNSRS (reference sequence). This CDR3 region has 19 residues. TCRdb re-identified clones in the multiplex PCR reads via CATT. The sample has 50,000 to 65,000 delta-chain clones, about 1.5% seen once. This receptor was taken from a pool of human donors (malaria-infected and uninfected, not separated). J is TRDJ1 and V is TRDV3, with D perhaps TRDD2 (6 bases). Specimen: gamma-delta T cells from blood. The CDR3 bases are TGTGCCTTTAGCCCCAGACATCCTACGAACCCCTCGGTACTAGTTAAACTCATCTTC. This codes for CAFSPRHPTNPSVLVKLIF.